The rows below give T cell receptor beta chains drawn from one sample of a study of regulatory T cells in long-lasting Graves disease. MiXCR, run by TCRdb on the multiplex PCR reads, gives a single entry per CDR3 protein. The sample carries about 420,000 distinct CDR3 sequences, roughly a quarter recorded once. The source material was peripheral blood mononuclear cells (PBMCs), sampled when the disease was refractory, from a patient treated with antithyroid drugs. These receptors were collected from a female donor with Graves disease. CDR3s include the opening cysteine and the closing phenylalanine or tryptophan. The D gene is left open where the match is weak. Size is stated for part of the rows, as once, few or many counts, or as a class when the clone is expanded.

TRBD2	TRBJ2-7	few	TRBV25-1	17	TGTGCCAGCAGTGCCGCCCGGACTAGCGGAAGAGGCTACGAGCAGTACTTC	CASSAARTSGRGYEQYF
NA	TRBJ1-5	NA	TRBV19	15	TGTGCCACTAGACTCGGGGCCGGAGGCAATCAGCCCCAGCATTTT	CATRLGAGGNQPQHF
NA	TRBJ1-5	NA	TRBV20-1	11	TGCAGTGCTGGGGACGATCAGCCCCAGCATTTT	CSAGDDQPQHF
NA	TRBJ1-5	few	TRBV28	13	TGTGCCAGCAGTTTTTACGTAAATCAGCCCCAGCATTTT	CASSFYVNQPQHF
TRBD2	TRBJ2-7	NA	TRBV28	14	TGTGCCAGCAGGGGTGACGGGACTAGAGTACAGCAGTACTTC	CASRGDGTRVQQYF
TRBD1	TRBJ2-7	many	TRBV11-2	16	TGTGCCAGCAACAAACAGGGGGCGGCGGGGGCCTACGAGCAGTACTTC	CASNKQGAAGAYEQYF
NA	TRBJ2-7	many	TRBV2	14	TGTGCCAGCAGTGCTCGGGACGCGACCTACGAGCAGTACTTC	CASSARDATYEQYF
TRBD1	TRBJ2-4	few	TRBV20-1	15	TGCAGTGCTAGTAACAGGGGATTAGCCAAAAACATTCAGTACTTC	CSASNRGLAKNIQYF
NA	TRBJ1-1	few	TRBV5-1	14	TGCGCCAGCAGCCGACAGGAGATGAACACTGAAGCTTTCTTT	CASSRQEMNTEAFF
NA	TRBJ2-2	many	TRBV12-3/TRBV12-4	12	TGTGCCAGCGGCCGCGGGACCGGGGAGCTGTTTTTT	CASGRGTGELFF
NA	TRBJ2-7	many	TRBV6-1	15	TGTGCCAGCAGTGTCGACACCGGGCCCATCTACGAGCAGTACTTC	CASSVDTGPIYEQYF
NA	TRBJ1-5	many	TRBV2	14	TGTGCCAGCAGTGAACAGGGCGACAATCAGCCCCAGCATTTT	CASSEQGDNQPQHF
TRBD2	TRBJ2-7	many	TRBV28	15	TGTGCCAGCGTTTCAATAGCGGGAGGGCCTTACGAGCAGTACTTC	CASVSIAGGPYEQYF
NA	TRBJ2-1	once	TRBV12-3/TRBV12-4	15	TGTGCCAGCAGTTTAGTTCTTAGCGCGTACAATGAGCAGTTCTTC	CASSLVLSAYNEQFF
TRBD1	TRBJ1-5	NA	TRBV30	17	TGTGCCTGGAGGCCTCGGGACAGGGGTGGCAGCAATCAGCCCCAGCATTTT	CAWRPRDRGGSNQPQHF
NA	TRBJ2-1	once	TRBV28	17	TGTGCCAGCAGTTTACCCCCAGTGGGGGCGGGAGTTAATGAGCAGTTCTTC	CASSLPPVGAGVNEQFF
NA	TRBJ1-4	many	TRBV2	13	TGTGCCAGCTTGGGGGGCCGGTATGAAAAACTGTTTTTT	CASLGGRYEKLFF
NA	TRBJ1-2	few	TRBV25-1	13	TGTGCCAGCAGTGAATATCAGGGCTGGGGCTACACCTTC	CASSEYQGWGYTF
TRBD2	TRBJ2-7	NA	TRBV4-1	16	TGCGCCAGCAGCCAGGAGAGCGGGAGTTCCCTCTACGAGCAGTACTTC	CASSQESGSSLYEQYF
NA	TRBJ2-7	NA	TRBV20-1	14	TGCAGTGCTGCCGGTGAAGTTTCGAACTACGAGCAGTACTTC	CSAAGEVSNYEQYF
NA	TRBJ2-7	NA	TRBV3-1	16	TGTGCCAGCAGCCAAGATTACAGCAGCGACTCCTACGAGCAGTACTTC	CASSQDYSSDSYEQYF
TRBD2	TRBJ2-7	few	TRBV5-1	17	TGCGCCAGCAGCTTGGCAGGCACTAGCGGAAACTCCTACGAGCAGTACTTC	CASSLAGTSGNSYEQYF
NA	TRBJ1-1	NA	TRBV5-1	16	TGCGCCAGCAGCTTGTTGGAGGGGGAACGCGGCACTGAAGCTTTCTTT	CASSLLEGERGTEAFF
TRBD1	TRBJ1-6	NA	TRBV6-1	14	TGTGCCAGCAGGGCCGGGACAGGGTCCTCACCCCTCCACTTT	CASRAGTGSSPLHF
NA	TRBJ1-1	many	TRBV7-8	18	TGTGCCAGCAGCTTGTATGTTTTTCGCTCTGACAGATACACTGAAGCTTTCTTT	CASSLYVFRSDRYTEAFF
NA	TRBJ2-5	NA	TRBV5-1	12	TGCGCCAGCAGCTTGAAGTTAGAGACCCAGTACTTC	CASSLKLETQYF
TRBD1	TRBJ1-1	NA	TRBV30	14	TGTGCCGGGTCAGACAGGGGCCCTTACACTGAAGCTTTCTTT	CAGSDRGPYTEAFF
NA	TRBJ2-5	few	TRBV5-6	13	TGTGCCAGCAGCGTAGCCATCCAAGAGACCCAGTACTTC	CASSVAIQETQYF
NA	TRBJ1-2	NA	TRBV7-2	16	TGTGCCAGCAGCTTAGAGGCGGGACACAGCAACTATGGCTACACCTTC	CASSLEAGHSNYGYTF
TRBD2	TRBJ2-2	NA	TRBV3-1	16	TGTGCCAGCAGCCAAGTCCTAGCGGGAGCAGCCGGGGAGCTGTTTTTT	CASSQVLAGAAGELFF
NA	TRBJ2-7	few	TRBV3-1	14	TGTGCCAGCAGTCGAACTGGACGGTACTACGAGCAGTACTTC	CASSRTGRYYEQYF
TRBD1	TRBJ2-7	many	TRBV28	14	TGTGCCAGCAGCCGCAGGGGGAATTCCTACGAGCAGTACTTC	CASSRRGNSYEQYF
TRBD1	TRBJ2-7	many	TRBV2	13	TGTGCCAGCAGGAGGGGACAGAACTACGAGCAGTACTTC	CASRRGQNYEQYF
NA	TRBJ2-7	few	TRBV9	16	TGTGCCAGCAGCGCCCCTGAAATCCACATGCCCTACGAGCAGTACTTC	CASSAPEIHMPYEQYF
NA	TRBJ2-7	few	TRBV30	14	TGTGCCTGGAGTGGCGGGACCCTCTCCTACGAGCAGTACTTC	CAWSGGTLSYEQYF
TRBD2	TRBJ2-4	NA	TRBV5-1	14	TGCGCCAGCAGCCAGGGACTAAGGCAAAACATTCAGTACTTC	CASSQGLRQNIQYF
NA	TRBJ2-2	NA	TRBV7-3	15	TGTGCCAGCAGCCCAGGGACACCGAGGACCGGGGAGCTGTTTTTT	CASSPGTPRTGELFF
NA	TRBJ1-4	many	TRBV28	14	TGTGCCAGCAGACAGGTGGCAACTAATGAAAAACTGTTTTTT	CASRQVATNEKLFF
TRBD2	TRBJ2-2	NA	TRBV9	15	TGTGCCAGCAGCGTCGGCACTAGCGGGACCGGGGAGCTGTTTTTT	CASSVGTSGTGELFF
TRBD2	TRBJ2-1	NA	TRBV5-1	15	TGCGCCAGCAGCGCAGGACTAGCGCCTTTCAATGAGCAGTTCTTC	CASSAGLAPFNEQFF